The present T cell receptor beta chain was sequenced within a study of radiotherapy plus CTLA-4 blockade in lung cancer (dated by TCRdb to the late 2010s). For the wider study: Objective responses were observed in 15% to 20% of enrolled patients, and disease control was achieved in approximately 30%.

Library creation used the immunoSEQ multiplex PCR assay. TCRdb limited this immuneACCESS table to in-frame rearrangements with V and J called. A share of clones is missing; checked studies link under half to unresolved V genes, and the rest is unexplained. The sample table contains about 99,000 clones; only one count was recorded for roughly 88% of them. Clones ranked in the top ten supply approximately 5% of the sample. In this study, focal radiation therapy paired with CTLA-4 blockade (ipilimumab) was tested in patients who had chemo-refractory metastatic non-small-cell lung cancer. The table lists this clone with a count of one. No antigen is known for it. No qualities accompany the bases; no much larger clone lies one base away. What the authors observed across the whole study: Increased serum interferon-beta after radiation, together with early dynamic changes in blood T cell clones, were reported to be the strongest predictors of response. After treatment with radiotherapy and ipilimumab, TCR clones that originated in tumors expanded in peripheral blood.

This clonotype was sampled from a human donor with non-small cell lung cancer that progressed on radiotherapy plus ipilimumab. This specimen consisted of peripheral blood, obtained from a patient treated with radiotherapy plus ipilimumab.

The DNA sequence is as follows: TGTGCCAGCAGTTGGCAGCGGGCCTCCACAGATACGCAGTATTTT. Its protein reads: CASSWQRASTDTQYF. The sequence links TRBV6-5 to TRBJ2-3; TRBD2 is perhaps the D gene, given 6 matching bases. CDR1 and CDR2 were assigned from the germline V gene as MNHEY and SVGAGI. V lost 4 bases and J lost 2 bases; the stretch between them is 13 bases long. The cysteine opens and the phenylalanine closes a CDR3 of 15 amino acids. Kept here is only the CDR3 DNA, which spans 45 bases and is read in frame from base 1.